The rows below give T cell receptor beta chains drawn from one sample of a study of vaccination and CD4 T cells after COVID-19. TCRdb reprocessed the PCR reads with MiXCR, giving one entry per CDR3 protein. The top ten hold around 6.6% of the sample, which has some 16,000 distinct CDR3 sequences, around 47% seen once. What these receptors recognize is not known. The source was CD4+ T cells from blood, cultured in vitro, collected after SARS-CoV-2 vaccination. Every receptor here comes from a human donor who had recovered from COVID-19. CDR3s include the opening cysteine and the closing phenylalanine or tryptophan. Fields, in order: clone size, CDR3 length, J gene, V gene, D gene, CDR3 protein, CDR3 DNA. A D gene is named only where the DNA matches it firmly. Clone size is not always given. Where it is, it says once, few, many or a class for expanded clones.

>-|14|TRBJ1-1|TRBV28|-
CASSLFAQDTEAFF
TGTGCCAGCAGTTTATTTGCGCAGGACACTGAAGCTTTCTTT
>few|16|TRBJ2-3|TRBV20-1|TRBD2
CSATGLAGVGADTQYF
TGCAGTGCTACGGGACTAGCGGGAGTAGGGGCAGATACGCAGTATTTT
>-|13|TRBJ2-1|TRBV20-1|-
CSAEGPAGNEQFF
TGCAGTGCTGAAGGGCCCGCAGGTAATGAGCAGTTCTTC
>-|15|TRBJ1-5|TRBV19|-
CARPRTAHCNQPQHF
TGTGCCAGGCCACGGACAGCGCATTGCAATCAGCCCCAGCATTTT
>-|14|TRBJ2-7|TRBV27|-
CASSLTPLSNEQYF
TGTGCCAGCAGTTTAACCCCCTTAAGTAACGAGCAGTACTTC
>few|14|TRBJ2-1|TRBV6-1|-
CASSQPFRDAEQFF
TGTGCCAGCAGTCAACCCTTTCGGGACGCCGAGCAGTTCTTC
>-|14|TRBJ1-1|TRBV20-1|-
CSARRREEEGSAFF
TGCAGTGCTAGACGTCGGGAAGAAGAGGGGTCAGCTTTCTTT
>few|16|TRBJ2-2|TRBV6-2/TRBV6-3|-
CASSSLANADTGELFF
TGTGCCAGCAGTTCTTTAGCGAACGCGGACACCGGGGAGCTGTTTTTT
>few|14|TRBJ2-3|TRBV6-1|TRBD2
CASSPTTSGDTQYF
TGTGCCAGCAGTCCAACGACTAGCGGAGATACGCAGTATTTT
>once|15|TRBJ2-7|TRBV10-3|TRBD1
CAISEFAGQGTEQYF
TGTGCCATCAGTGAGTTTGCCGGACAGGGGACCGAGCAGTACTTC
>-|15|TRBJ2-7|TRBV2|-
CASSESALVIYEQYF
TGTGCCAGCAGTGAATCTGCCCTCGTGATCTACGAGCAGTACTTC
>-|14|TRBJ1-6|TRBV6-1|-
CASSRDPGNSPLHF
TGTGCCAGCAGTCGAGACCCAGGGAATTCACCCCTCCACTTT
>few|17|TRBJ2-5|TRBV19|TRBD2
CASSIGGTSGSGETQYF
TGTGCCAGTAGTATAGGGGGGACTAGCGGGAGTGGGGAGACCCAGTACTTC
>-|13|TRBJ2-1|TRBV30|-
CAWSNNRDNEQFF
TGTGCCTGGAGTAATAACAGGGACAATGAGCAGTTCTTC
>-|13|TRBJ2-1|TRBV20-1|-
CSAKPGFYNEQFF
TGCAGTGCAAAACCAGGGTTCTACAATGAGCAGTTCTTC
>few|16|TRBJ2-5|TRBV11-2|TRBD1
CASSPRTGTLQETQYF
TGTGCCAGCAGCCCTAGGACAGGGACCCTCCAAGAGACCCAGTACTTC
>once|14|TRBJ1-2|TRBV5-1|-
CASSSGTTDYGYTF
TGCGCCAGCAGCTCAGGGACAACTGACTATGGCTACACCTTC
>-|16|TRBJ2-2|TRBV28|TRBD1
CASSSLRTGGTGELFF
TGTGCCAGCAGTTCACTAAGGACAGGGGGGACCGGGGAGCTGTTTTTT
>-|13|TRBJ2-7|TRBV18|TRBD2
CASSTAGDDEQYF
TGTGCCAGCTCCACAGCGGGAGACGACGAGCAGTACTTC